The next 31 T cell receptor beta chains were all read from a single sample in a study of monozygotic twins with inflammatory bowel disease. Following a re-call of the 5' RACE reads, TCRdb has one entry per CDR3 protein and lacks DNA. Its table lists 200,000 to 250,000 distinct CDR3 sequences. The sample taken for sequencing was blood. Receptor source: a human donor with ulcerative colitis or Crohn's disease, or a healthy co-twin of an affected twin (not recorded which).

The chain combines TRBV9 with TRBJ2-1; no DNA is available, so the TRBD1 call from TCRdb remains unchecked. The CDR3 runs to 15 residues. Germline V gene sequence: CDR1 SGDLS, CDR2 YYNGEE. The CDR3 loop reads CASSPWGGSKPEQFF.

The CDR3 loop is CASSPDRAGGYTF. J is TRBJ1-2 and V is TRBV7-2; as DNA is missing, the TRBD1 call by TCRdb cannot be tested. The CDR3 loop spans 13 amino acids. Germline CDR1 and CDR2: SGHTA and FQGNSA.

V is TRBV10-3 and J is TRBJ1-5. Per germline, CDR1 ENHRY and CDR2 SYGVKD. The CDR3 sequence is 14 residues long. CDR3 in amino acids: CAISEPENRQPQHF.

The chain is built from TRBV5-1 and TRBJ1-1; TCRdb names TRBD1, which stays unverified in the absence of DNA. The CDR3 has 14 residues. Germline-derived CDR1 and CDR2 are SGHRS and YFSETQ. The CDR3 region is CASSSPTGGTEAFF.

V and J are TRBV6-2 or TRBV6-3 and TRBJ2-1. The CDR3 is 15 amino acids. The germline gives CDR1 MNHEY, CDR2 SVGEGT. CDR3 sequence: CASSYRSSSYNEQFF.

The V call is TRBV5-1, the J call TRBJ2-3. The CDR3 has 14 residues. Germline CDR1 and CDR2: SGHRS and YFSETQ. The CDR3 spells CASSLVPHTDTQYF.

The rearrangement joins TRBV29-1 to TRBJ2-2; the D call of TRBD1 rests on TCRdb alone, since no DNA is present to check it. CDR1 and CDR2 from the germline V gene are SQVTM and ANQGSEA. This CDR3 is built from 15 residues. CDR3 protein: CSALTGETNTGELFF.

The CDR3 region is CAITDGAVHNEQFF. The V gene is TRBV10-3, the J gene TRBJ2-1; TCRdb proposes TRBD1, but this gene call is untestable without DNA. The germline CDR1 and CDR2 sequences are ENHRY and SYGVKD. The CDR3 runs to 14 residues.

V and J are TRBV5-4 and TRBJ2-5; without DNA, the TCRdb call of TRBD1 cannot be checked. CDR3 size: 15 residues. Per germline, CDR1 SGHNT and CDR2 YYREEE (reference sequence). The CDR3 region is CASSLRTRDQETQYF.

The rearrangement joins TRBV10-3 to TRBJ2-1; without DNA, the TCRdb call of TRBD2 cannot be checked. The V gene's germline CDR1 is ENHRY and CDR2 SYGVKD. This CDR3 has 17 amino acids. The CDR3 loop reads CAIRETSGGFLGDEQFF.

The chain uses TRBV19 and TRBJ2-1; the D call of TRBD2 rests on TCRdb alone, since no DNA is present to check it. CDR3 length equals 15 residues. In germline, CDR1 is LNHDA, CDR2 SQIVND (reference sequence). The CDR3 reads CASSIVAGGNNEQFF.

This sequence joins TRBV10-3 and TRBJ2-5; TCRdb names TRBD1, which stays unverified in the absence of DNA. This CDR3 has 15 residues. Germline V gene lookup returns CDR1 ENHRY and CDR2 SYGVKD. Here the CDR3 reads CAISDSFGARETQYF.

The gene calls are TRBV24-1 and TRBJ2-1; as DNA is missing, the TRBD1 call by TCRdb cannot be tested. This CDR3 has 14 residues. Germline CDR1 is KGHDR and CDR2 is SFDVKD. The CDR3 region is CATSDNRGNNEQFF.

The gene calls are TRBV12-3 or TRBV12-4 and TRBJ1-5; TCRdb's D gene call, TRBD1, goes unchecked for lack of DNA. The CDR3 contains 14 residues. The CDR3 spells CASSLTVVRQPQHF.

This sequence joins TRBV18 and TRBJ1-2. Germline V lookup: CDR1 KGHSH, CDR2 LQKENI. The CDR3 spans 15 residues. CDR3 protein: CASSPIQDLNYGYTF.

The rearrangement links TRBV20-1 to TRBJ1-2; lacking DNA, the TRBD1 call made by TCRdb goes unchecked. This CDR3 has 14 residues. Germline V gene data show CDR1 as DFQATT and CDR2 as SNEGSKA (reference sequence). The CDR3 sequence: CSARDGVRDYGYTF.

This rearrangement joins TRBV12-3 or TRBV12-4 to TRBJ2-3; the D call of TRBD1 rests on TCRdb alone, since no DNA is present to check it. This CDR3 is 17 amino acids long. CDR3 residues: CASSPGQGPNPWDTQYF.

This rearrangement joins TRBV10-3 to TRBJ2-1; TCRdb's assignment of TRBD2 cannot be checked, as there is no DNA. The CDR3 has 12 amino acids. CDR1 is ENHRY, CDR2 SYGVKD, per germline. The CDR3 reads CAISASGNEQFF.

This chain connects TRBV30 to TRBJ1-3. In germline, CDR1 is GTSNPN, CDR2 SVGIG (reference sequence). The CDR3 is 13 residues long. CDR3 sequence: CACQTDSGNTIYF.

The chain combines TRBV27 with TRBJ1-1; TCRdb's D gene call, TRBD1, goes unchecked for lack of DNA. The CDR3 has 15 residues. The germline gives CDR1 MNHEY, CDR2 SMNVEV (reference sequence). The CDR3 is CASSLSSGAISEAFF.

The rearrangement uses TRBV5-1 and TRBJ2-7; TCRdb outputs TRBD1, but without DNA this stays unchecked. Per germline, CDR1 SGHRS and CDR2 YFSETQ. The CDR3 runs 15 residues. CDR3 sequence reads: CASSGGQARSYEQYF.

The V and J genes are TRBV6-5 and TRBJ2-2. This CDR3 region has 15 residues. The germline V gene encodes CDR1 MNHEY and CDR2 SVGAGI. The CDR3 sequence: CASSYGIGNTGELFF.

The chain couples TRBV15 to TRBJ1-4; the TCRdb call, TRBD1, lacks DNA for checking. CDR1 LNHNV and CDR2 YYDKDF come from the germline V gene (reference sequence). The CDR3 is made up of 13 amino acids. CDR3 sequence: CATSFQGGEKLFF.

The CDR3 sequence: CASRPTGVNEQFF. The chain uses TRBV27 and TRBJ2-1; the TCRdb D gene call, TRBD1, has no DNA to confirm it. The CDR3 extends over 13 amino acids. Germline CDR1 reads MNHEY; CDR2 reads SMNVEV (reference sequence).

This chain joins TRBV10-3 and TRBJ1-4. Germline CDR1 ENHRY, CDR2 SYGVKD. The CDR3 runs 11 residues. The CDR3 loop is CAIGGGEKLFF.

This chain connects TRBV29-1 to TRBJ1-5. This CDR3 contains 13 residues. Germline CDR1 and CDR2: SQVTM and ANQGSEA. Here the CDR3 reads CSVQGGSNQPQHF.

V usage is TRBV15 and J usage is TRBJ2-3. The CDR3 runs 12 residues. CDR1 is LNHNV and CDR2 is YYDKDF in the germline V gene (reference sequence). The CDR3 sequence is CATSRGGDTQYF. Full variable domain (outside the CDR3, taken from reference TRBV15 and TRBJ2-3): DAMVIQNPRYQVTQFGKPVTLSCSQTLNHNVMYWYQQKSSQAPKLLFHYYDKDFNNEADTPDNFQSRRPNTSFCFLDIRSPGLGDTAMYLCATSRGGDTQYFGPGTRLTVL.

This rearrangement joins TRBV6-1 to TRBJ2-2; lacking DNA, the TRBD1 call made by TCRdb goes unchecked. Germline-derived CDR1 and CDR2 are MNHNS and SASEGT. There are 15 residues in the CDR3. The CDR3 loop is CASSVRDRGLGELFF.

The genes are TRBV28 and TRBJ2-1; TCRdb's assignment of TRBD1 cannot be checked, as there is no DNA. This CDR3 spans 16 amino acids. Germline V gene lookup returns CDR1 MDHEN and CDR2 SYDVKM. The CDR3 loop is CASSTRLGVFENEQFF.

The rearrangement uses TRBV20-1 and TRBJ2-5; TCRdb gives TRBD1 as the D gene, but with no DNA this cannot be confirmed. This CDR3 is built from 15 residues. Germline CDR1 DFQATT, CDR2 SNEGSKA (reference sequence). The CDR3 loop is CSARAGTGVAETQYF.

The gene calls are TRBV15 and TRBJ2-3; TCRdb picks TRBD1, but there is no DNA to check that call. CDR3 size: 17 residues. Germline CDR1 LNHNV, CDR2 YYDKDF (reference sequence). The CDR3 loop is CATSRTTGGGGTDTQYF.